Each of the 32 T cell receptor beta chains below was sequenced from the same sample in a study of CD8+ T cells in alopecia areata. The authors extracted RNA and reverse transcribed it into cDNA as the sequencing template. Using immunoSEQ multiplex PCR, the repertoire was profiled, and TCRdb retains in-frame clones only, with some absent. The repertoire includes about 250,000 clones, about 60% of them detected once, and around 0.92% sits in the top ten. Treatment: oral pan-JAK inhibitor, 5-10 mg twice daily. Sequences were derived from CD4+ T cells sorted from blood, sampled around week 53, from a patient treated with tofacitinib. All receptors derive from a human donor with alopecia areata.

V and J are TRBV7-9 and TRBJ1-4; a possible D gene is TRBD1 (5 bases). There are 14 residues in the CDR3. CDR1 and CDR2 (germline): SEHNR, FQNEAQ (reference sequence). V gave up 8 bases and J gave up 4 bases, with 14 bases separating them. In nucleotides, the CDR3 is TGTGCCAGCGGATCCGGGACGGTTAATGAAAAACTGTTTTTT. This translates into CASGSGTVNEKLFF.

The V gene is TRBV5-1, the J gene TRBJ1-3; no definite D call. Trimming took 2 bases from V and 0 from J, leaving 12 bases between them. In germline, CDR1 is SGHRS, CDR2 YFSETQ. The CDR3 length is 16 residues. This CDR3 reads CASSFGRVASGNTIYF. CDR3 sequence (DNA): TGCGCCAGCAGCTTCGGGCGGGTAGCCTCTGGAAACACCATATATTTT.

This clone occurred once. The chain has TRBV29-1 and TRBJ1-1; 8 bases align to TRBD1. Per germline, CDR1 SQVTM and CDR2 ANQGSEA. The CDR3 consists of 14 residues. The V segment lost 6 bases and the J segment 0 bases; nucleotides outside the gene matches: 6. CDR3 nucleotides: TGCAGCGTGCAGGGACAGGTGATGAACACTGAAGCTTTCTTT. The encoded protein is CSVQGQVMNTEAFF. Complete variable domain (other parts from reference TRBV29-1 and TRBJ1-1): SAVISQKPSRDICQRGTSLTIQCQVDSQVTMMFWYRQQPGQSLTLIATANQGSEATYESGFVIDKFPISRPNLTFSTLTVSNMSPEDSSIYLCSVQGQVMNTEAFFGQGTRLTVV.

This clone was recorded only once. The genes are TRBV30 and TRBJ1-5; 12 positions agree with TRBD1. The CDR3 sequence is 15 residues long. Germline trimming cut 1 base from V and 7 bases from J; bases unmatched to any gene: 5. Germline loops: CDR1 GTSNPN, CDR2 SVGIG (reference sequence). This chain's CDR3 is CAWSEGQGAGQPQHF. The DNA for the CDR3 is TGTGCCTGGAGTGAGGGACAGGGGGCTGGGCAGCCCCAGCATTTT.

The gene calls are TRBV29-1 and TRBJ2-1, with a tentative D call TRBD2 (6 bases). V gave up 3 bases and J gave up 1 base, with 13 bases separating them. CDR3 size: 15 residues. The germline CDR1 and CDR2 sequences are SQVTM and ANQGSEA. The CDR3: CSVETRSRSYNEQFF. The CDR3, as DNA: TGCAGCGTTGAGACTAGGTCTAGGTCCTACAATGAGCAGTTCTTC.

The chain has TRBV4-3 and TRBJ1-4; no firm D call. Germline values: CDR1 LGHNA, CDR2 YSLEER. There are 17 residues in the CDR3. V was cut by 0 bases and J by 0 bases, with 11 bases left in between. The CDR3 nucleotides read TGCGCCAGCAGCCAAGATCTTGGCAGGTCAACTAATGAAAAACTGTTTTTT. This encodes CASSQDLGRSTNEKLFF.

This clone occurred a few times. The rearrangement links TRBV29-1 to TRBJ2-5; 9 nucleotides line up with TRBD1. V dropped 3 bases and J dropped 7; count of bases not matched to a gene: 6. The CDR3 is 13 amino acids. Germline values: CDR1 SQVTM, CDR2 ANQGSEA. CDR3 in amino acids: CSVEGQGPGTQYF. CDR3 nucleotides: TGCAGCGTTGAGGGACAGGGCCCGGGGACCCAGTACTTC. Drawing the rest from reference TRBV29-1 and TRBJ2-5, the complete variable domain is SAVISQKPSRDICQRGTSLTIQCQVDSQVTMMFWYRQQPGQSLTLIATANQGSEATYESGFVIDKFPISRPNLTFSTLTVSNMSPEDSSIYLCSVEGQGPGTQYFGPGTRLLVL.

This chain connects TRBV11-1 to TRBJ2-5; a possible D gene is TRBD1 (5 bases). The CDR3 extends over 13 amino acids. With 4 bases removed from V and 4 bases from J, the gap between germline ends came to 10 bases. Germline V lookup: CDR1 SGHAT, CDR2 FQDESV (reference sequence). The CDR3 sequence is CASSSLDRETQYF. For the CDR3, the DNA is TGTGCCAGCAGCTCCCTCGACAGAGAGACCCAGTACTTC.

This clone has just a few counts. The chain joins TRBV5-6 to TRBJ2-7; no clear D. CDR3 size: 14 residues. Between the trimmed V and J ends, which lost 2 bases and 6 bases, there was a span of 15 bases. CDR1 is SGHDT, CDR2 YYEEEE, per germline. The chain's CDR3 is CASSFGSLLAEQYF. CDR3 nucleotides: TGTGCCAGCAGCTTTGGCTCGCTCCTCGCCGAGCAGTACTTC.

This clone was observed a handful of times. The chain joins TRBV29-1 to TRBJ2-7; 8 positions match TRBD1. Germline-derived CDR1 and CDR2 are SQVTM and ANQGSEA. The CDR3 spans 14 residues. Trimming at V came to 6 bases and at J to 7 bases, leaving 14 bases not matched to a gene. CDR3 in DNA: TGCAGCGTAGACCGCGGACAGGGAACTACGGAGCAGTACTTC. This sequence encodes CSVDRGQGTTEQYF.

The CDR3 nucleotides are TGCGCCAGCAGCCAAGATCATGCCCCGCAGACCAATATAGCCAAAAACATTCAGTACTTC. Its protein product is CASSQDHAPQTNIAKNIQYF. V is TRBV4-3 and J is TRBJ2-4; D uncertain. The germline V gene encodes CDR1 LGHNA and CDR2 YSLEER. The CDR3 is 20 amino acids. V was cut by 0 bases and J by 0 bases, with 21 bases left in between.

The CDR3 loop is CASSLYNEQFF. CDR3 bases: TGTGCCAGCAGTTTGTACAATGAGCAGTTCTTC. The rearrangement links TRBV6-6 to TRBJ2-1; D remains unclear. CDR1 is MNHNY and CDR2 is SVGAGI in the germline V gene (reference sequence). CDR3 length equals 11 residues. V was shortened by 4 bases and J by 4 bases, with 2 bases between the two germline ends.

This sequence joins TRBV29-1 and TRBJ2-7, with D maybe TRBD1 (6 bases). The CDR3 loop spans 12 amino acids. Trimming took 5 bases from V and 4 from J, leaving 12 bases between them. In germline, CDR1 is SQVTM, CDR2 ANQGSEA. In nucleotides, the CDR3 is TGCAGCGTTCGAGGGGGTCTGTACGAGCAGTACTTC. As protein: CSVRGGLYEQYF.

The chain carries TRBV30 and TRBJ1-2; D is undetermined. Germline lookup yields CDR1 GTSNPN and CDR2 SVGIG (reference sequence). This CDR3 contains 17 residues. Trimming left V 0 bases short and J 2 bases short, with 19 bases between. CDR3 nucleotide sequence: TGTGCCTGGAGTGTATCCCGGTGGCAGCTGAGCAACTATGGCTACACCTTC. It codes for CAWSVSRWQLSNYGYTF.

The chain is built from TRBV2 and TRBJ1-2; 7 bases are a match to TRBD1. The germline CDR1 and CDR2 sequences are SNHLY and FYNNEI. The trim removed 6 bases at V and 4 bases at J, leaving 8 bases unmatched. This CDR3 has 14 residues. CDR3 sequence reads: CASSPQGGSYGYTF. CDR3 bases: TGTGCCAGCAGCCCCCAAGGGGGCAGCTATGGCTACACCTTC. The variable domain in full, with the rest retrieved from reference TRBV2 and TRBJ1-2, is EPEVTQTPSHQVTQMGQEVILRCVPISNHLYFYWYRQILGQKVEFLVSFYNNEISEKSEIFDDQFSVERPDGSNFTLKIRSTKLEDSAMYFCASSPQGGSYGYTFGSGTRLTVV.

The chain is built from TRBV10-2 and TRBJ1-3; 7 bases match TRBD1. With 8 bases clipped from V and 3 bases from J, the junction kept 7 bases outside the gene matches. The CDR3 length is 14 residues. The germline V gene encodes CDR1 WSHSY and CDR2 SAAADI. The CDR3 nucleotides read TGCGCCAGCGGGAGGGGGCTAGATGGAAACACCATATATTTT. Translated: CASGRGLDGNTIYF.

This clone occurred a few times. J is TRBJ2-5 and V is TRBV29-1, with 11 bases identical to TRBD1. This CDR3 region has 14 residues. Germline V gene lookup returns CDR1 SQVTM and CDR2 ANQGSEA. J lost 5 bases, V lost 6 bases, and 8 bases had no gene match. The CDR3 DNA is TGCAGCGTCGAGGGGACAGGGGGAGAGGAGACCCAGTACTTC. Protein product: CSVEGTGGEETQYF.

This chain links TRBV6-5 with TRBJ1-5, with D uncertain. The CDR3 runs 14 residues. Trimming took off 0 bases at V and 4 bases at J, with 7 bases between the two ends. Germline V gene data show CDR1 as MNHEY and CDR2 as SVGAGI. In nucleotides, the CDR3 is TGTGCCAGCAGTTACTCGATAGGAAATCAGCCCCAGCATTTT. Residues: CASSYSIGNQPQHF.

The V and J genes are TRBV5-1 and TRBJ1-1; maybe TRBD1 (6 bases). This CDR3 region has 12 residues. Germline V gene sequence: CDR1 SGHRS, CDR2 YFSETQ. The ends were cut back, 4 bases at V and 5 bases at J, with 9 bases in the middle. The DNA for the CDR3 is TGCGCCAGCAGCCGAACAGGGACTGAAGCTTTCTTT. This gives the protein CASSRTGTEAFF.

CDR3 in DNA: TGTGCCAGCAGCTTAGGAAGGTACCAAGAGACCCAGTACTTC. Its translation: CASSLGRYQETQYF. The J gene is TRBJ2-5, the V gene TRBV11-2, with no clear D. V was pared by 1 base and J by 0 bases, with 6 bases between. CDR1 and CDR2 from the germline V gene are SGHAT and FQNNGV. This CDR3 has 14 residues. Drawing the rest from reference TRBV11-2 and TRBJ2-5, the complete variable domain is EAGVAQSPRYKIIEKRQSVAFWCNPISGHATLYWYQQILGQGPKLLIQFQNNGVVDDSQLPKDRFSAERLKGVDSTLKIQPAKLEDSAVYLCASSLGRYQETQYFGPGTRLLVL.

This clone was picked up a small number of times. The CDR3 DNA follows: TGTGCCAGCAAACAGGGTCTGAAGGGGACCGGGGAGCTGTTTTTT. It is translated as CASKQGLKGTGELFF. V usage is TRBV7-8 and J usage is TRBJ2-2; tentative D call: TRBD1 (6 bases). The CDR3 consists of 15 residues. Germline V lookup: CDR1 SGHVS, CDR2 FQNEAQ. V lost 7 bases and J lost 5, with 17 bases in between.

The chain carries TRBV6-6 and TRBJ1-6; D call uncertain. Germline V gives CDR1 MNHNY, CDR2 SVGAGI (reference sequence). Between the trimmed V and J ends, which lost 5 bases and 7 bases, there was a span of 12 bases. This CDR3 is 14 amino acids long. The CDR3 DNA sequence: TGTGCCAGCAGTCTGATAGGAGAAAATTCACCCCTCCACTTT. Amino acids: CASSLIGENSPLHF.

There are a few counts of this clone. The chain links TRBV30 to TRBJ2-3, with D unresolved. Germline V lookup: CDR1 GTSNPN, CDR2 SVGIG (reference sequence). The V gene lost 4 bases and the J gene lost 4 bases, with 15 bases spanning the gap. There are 14 residues in the CDR3. As DNA, the CDR3 is TGTGCCTGGAAGGTTACCCACGGTCCAGATACGCAGTATTTT. It translates to CAWKVTHGPDTQYF.

This clone was counted many times. The chain combines TRBV7-2 with TRBJ1-1, with D tentatively TRBD1 (6 bases). This CDR3 is 14 amino acids long. The germline V gene has CDR1 SGHTA and CDR2 FQGNSA. V lost 1 base to trimming and J lost 7 bases, with 13 bases between them. The CDR3 sequence: CASSLGQGLDEAFF. The CDR3 nucleotides are TGTGCCAGCAGCTTAGGGCAGGGGCTAGATGAAGCTTTCTTT.

This clone was detected only a few times. The chain joins TRBV7-2 to TRBJ2-5; possibly TRBD2 for D (5 bases). The CDR3 loop spans 15 amino acids. With 6 bases removed from V and 5 bases from J, the gap between germline ends came to 19 bases. Looked up from germline, CDR1 is SGHTA and CDR2 is FQGNSA. CDR3 amino acids: CASRSLMPSGETQYF. For the CDR3, the DNA is TGTGCCAGCAGATCGCTCATGCCCTCGGGGGAGACCCAGTACTTC. The entire variable domain, with the rest obtained from reference TRBV7-2 and TRBJ2-5, is as follows: GAGVSQSPSNKVTEKGKDVELRCDPISGHTALYWYRQSLGQGLEFLIYFQGNSAPDKSGLPSDRFSAERTGGSVSTLTIQRTQQEDSAVYLCASRSLMPSGETQYFGPGTRLLVL.

V is TRBV29-1 and J is TRBJ2-1, with TRBD1 identical over 8 bases. V dropped 6 bases and J dropped 9; count of bases not matched to a gene: 1. This CDR3 is 10 amino acids long. CDR1 and CDR2 (germline): SQVTM, ANQGSEA. The CDR3 bases are TGCAGCGTGGGACAGGTTGAGCAGTTCTTC. Amino acid sequence: CSVGQVEQFF.

V and J are TRBV6-5 and TRBJ1-5, with TRBD1 matching over 7 bases. Losses at the gene ends were 5 bases for V and 3 bases for J; bases not matched to a gene: 4. Germline V gene data show CDR1 as MNHEY and CDR2 as SVGAGI. The CDR3 spans 14 residues. CDR3 sequence (DNA): TGTGCCAGCAGTCCCGGGACAGTCAATCAGCCCCAGCATTTT. As protein: CASSPGTVNQPQHF.

The genes are TRBV2 and TRBJ1-1, with D maybe TRBD1 (6 bases). CDR3 length equals 10 residues. V lost 8 bases and J 11 bases, leaving 12 bases between the germline ends. CDR1 is SNHLY and CDR2 is FYNNEI in the germline V gene. The CDR3 bases are TGTGCCAGCCTACAGGGACGTGCTTTCTTT. This translates into CASLQGRAFF.

The chain recombines TRBV2 with TRBJ1-2, with 9 bases aligning to TRBD1. This CDR3 is built from 13 residues. The germline gives CDR1 SNHLY, CDR2 FYNNEI. V shed 8 bases, J shed 7 bases, and the junction held 8 bases outside the gene matches. In DNA form, the CDR3 reads TGTGCCAGCGGGGACAGGGTATACGGTGGCTACACCTTC. Residues: CASGDRVYGGYTF.

The chain uses TRBV25-1 and TRBJ2-5, with D possibly matching TRBD1 (5 bases). V shed 5 bases and J shed 0 bases, with 13 bases lying between them. Germline V gives CDR1 MGHDK, CDR2 SYGVNS. This CDR3 contains 15 residues. Here the CDR3 reads CASSTTTEYQETQYF. For the CDR3, the DNA is TGTGCCAGCAGTACCACGACAGAGTACCAAGAGACCCAGTACTTC.

This clone was found a few times. The chain has TRBV18 and TRBJ2-1; 10 positions match TRBD1. CDR1 and CDR2 from the germline V gene are KGHSH and LQKENI. The length of the CDR3 is 15 residues. V was pared by 3 bases and J by 4 bases, with 3 bases of the junction left unmatched. The CDR3 DNA sequence: TGTGCCAGCTCACCGAAGGGACAGGGGTACAATGAGCAGTTCTTC. Translation: CASSPKGQGYNEQFF.

The genes are TRBV7-9 and TRBJ2-7, with TRBD1 matching over 9 bases. Germline trimming cut 6 bases from V and 2 bases from J; bases unmatched to any gene: 8. This CDR3 region has 15 residues. From germline, CDR1 is SEHNR and CDR2 FQNEAQ (reference sequence). The CDR3 spells CASSGQGILTYEQYF. DNA of the CDR3: TGTGCCAGCAGTGGACAGGGGATCCTCACCTACGAGCAGTACTTC.